Sequencing of this T cell receptor beta chain was carried out in a study of blood T cells in healthy people across ages. General study findings and limits: Long-lived donors exceeded aged donors in naive CD4+ cells and diversity.

Then a second PCR, running roughly 7 to 12 cycles, was carried out with a sample-barcoded 5' primer and a J-beta primer mix. TCRdb reprocessed the 5' RACE reads with MiXCR, giving one entry per CDR3 protein. The table includes roughly 800,000 distinct CDR3 sequences, about 62% detected once. Germline V gene data show CDR1 as LGHDT and CDR2 as YNNKEL (reference sequence). With 1 base removed from V and 2 bases from J, the gap between germline ends came to 12 bases. This CDR3 spans 15 amino acids. As for this clonotype: What it recognizes is unknown.

There were at least 5 micrograms of total RNA extracted from every sample. Sequencing was carried out using blood. The sequence came from a young man in good health. The J gene is TRBJ2-7, the V gene TRBV3-1; D may be TRBD1 (6 bases). The CDR3 loop is CASSQGDTIAYEQYF. As DNA, the CDR3 is TGTGCCAGCAGCCAAGGGGACACTATAGCCTACGAGCAGTACTTC.